This T cell receptor beta chain was captured in a study of CD8+ T cells in alopecia areata. Study results and limitations: TCRs were shared less clearly across patients than in mice, possibly for HLA-related reasons.

The sequencing template was cDNA reverse transcribed from extracted RNA. Generated by immunoSEQ multiplex PCR, the TCRdb table keeps only in-frame clones and is missing some. The sample consists of 95,000 to 120,000 clones, roughly 60% of them appearing once. This clone was counted only a few times. The antigen remains undetermined. CDR3 length: 17 residues. The germline CDR1 and CDR2 sequences are SEHNR and FQNEAQ (reference sequence). V gave up 3 bases and J gave up 7 bases; unmatched junction bases: 11. The sample taken for sequencing was CD8+ T cells sorted from blood. The J gene is TRBJ2-1, the V gene TRBV7-9, with 11 bases identical to TRBD2. The clonotype comes from a human donor in good health. The CDR3 coding sequence is TGTGCCAGCAGCTTGTGGATAGCGGGGGGGCCCGAAAATGAGCAGTTCTTC. Encoded protein: CASSLWIAGGPENEQFF.